Here is one T cell receptor (beta chain) with its context. Antigen unknown. Without sorting, samples used about 90 million PBMCs for genomic DNA. The length of the CDR3 is 14 residues. Per the germline V gene, CDR1 is SGDLS and CDR2 is YYNGEE. J was trimmed by 7 bases and V by 2 bases; bases with no gene match: 3. This sample was taken from a study of shared clonotypes between healthy human individuals. Findings and limits, study-wide: In having few donors, the study represented limited genetic and exposure-history diversity. Expectations were that clonotype sharing among donors would be affected by sequencing depth.

Generated by immunoSEQ multiplex PCR, the TCRdb table keeps only in-frame clones and is missing some. The table records about 490,000 clones, approximately 80% of them present only once. The sample comprised PBMCs. This receptor was taken from a woman aged 40 to 50 in good health. Some clones in this sample may be carry-over from other donors' samples. This chain connects TRBV9 to TRBJ1-6, with TRBD1 identical over 7 bases. CDR3 sequence: CASSVDRRNSPLHF. CDR3 bases: TGTGCCAGCAGCGTGGACAGGAGAAATTCACCCCTCCACTTT.